In this sample, the clone carrying this T cell receptor beta chain turned up once. The data stem from a study of blood T cell repertoires in COVID-19. Study information: The origin of the acute and convalescent COVID-19 samples was the United States, Italy and Spain. PBMCs, B-cell-depleted T cells, or T cells were the source of the cDNA or gDNA that made up the material.

The assay was immunoSEQ multiplex PCR, and TCRdb's table has in-frame clones only and misses some. The sample has about 140,000 clones; around 82% are singletons. This CDR3 has 11 amino acids. Germline CDR1 reads MDHEN; CDR2 reads SYDVKM. The ends were cut back, 4 bases at V and 7 bases at J, with 7 bases in the middle. Sequenced input: peripheral blood. The chain carries TRBV28 and TRBJ1-2; D is unresolved. The sequence derives from a woman in her forties or fifties with acute or convalescent COVID-19. CDR3 region: CASSSEGGYTF. The CDR3 bases are TGTGCCAGCAGTTCCGAGGGTGGCTACACCTTC.